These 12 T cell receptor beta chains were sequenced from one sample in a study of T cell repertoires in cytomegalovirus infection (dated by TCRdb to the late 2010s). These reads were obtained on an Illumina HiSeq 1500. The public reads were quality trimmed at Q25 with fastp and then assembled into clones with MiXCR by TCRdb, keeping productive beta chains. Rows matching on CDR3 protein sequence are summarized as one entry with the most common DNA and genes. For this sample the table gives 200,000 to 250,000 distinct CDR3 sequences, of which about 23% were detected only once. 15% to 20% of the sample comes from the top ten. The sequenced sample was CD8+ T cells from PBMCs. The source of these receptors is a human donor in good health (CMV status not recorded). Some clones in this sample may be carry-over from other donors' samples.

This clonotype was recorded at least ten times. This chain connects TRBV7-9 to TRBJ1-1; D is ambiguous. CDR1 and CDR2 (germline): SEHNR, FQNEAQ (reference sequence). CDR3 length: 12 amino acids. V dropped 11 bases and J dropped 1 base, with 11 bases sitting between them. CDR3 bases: TGTGCCGGCCTGGGATGGAACACTGAAGCTTTCTTT. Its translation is CAGLGWNTEAFF.

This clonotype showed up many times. This CDR3 is CASSPESGTEAFF. CDR3 nucleotide sequence: TGTGCCAGTAGCCCAGAGTCAGGCACTGAAGCTTTCTTT. The rearrangement uses TRBV19 and TRBJ1-1; no clear D gene. The germline V gene has CDR1 LNHDA and CDR2 SQIVND (reference sequence). This CDR3 is built from 13 residues. V was pared by 6 bases and J by 4 bases, with 12 bases between.

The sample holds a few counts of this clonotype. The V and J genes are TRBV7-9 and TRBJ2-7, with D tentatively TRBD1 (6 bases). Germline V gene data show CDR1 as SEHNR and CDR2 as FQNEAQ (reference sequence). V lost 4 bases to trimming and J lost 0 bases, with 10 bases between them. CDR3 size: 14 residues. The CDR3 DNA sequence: TGTGCCAGCAGCTCAGGGACACTCTCCTACGAGCAGTACTTC. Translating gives CASSSGTLSYEQYF.

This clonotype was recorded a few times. CDR3 nucleotides: TGCGCCAGCAGCCAAAGCCCCTTGAACACTGAAGCTTTCTTT. Translated: CASSQSPLNTEAFF. The rearrangement uses TRBV4-1 and TRBJ1-1; D is ambiguous. CDR3 length equals 14 residues. Trimming stripped 2 bases from V and 0 bases from J, with 7 bases between. Germline V CDR1 and CDR2: MGHRA, YSYEKL.

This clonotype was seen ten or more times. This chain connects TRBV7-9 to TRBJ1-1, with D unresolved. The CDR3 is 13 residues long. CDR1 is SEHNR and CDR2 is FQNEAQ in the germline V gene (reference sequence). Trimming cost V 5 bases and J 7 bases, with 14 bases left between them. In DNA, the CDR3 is TGTGCCAGCAGCCGTAGCCCGGGCGGTGAAGCTTTCTTT. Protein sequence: CASSRSPGGEAFF.

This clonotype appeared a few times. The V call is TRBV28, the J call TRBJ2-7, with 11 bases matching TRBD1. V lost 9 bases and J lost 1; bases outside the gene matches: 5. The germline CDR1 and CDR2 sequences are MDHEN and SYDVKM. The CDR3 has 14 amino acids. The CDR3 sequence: CASGGQGGSYEQYF. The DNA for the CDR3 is TGTGCCAGTGGGGGACAGGGGGGGTCCTACGAGCAGTACTTC.

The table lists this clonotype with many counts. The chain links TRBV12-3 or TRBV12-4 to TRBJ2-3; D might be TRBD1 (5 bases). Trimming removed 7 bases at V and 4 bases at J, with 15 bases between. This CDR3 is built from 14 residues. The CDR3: CASMAGRDSDTQYF. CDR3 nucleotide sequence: TGTGCCAGCATGGCAGGGCGTGACTCAGATACGCAGTATTTT.

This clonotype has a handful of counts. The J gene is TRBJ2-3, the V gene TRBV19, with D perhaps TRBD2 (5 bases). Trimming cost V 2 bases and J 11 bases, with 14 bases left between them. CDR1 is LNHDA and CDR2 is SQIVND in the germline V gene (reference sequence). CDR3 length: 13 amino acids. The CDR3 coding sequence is TGTGCCAGTAGTATACTGGGTCTCGAGGGGCAGTATTTT. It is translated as CASSILGLEGQYF.

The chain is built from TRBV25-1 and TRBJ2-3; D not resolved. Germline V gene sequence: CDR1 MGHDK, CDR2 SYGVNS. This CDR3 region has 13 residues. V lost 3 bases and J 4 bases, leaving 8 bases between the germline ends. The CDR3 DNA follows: TGTGCCAGCAGTGATCTCGAACCAGATACGCAGTATTTT. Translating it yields CASSDLEPDTQYF. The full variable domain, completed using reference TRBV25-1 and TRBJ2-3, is EADIYQTPRYLVIGTGKKITLECSQTMGHDKMYWYQQDPGMELHLIHYSYGVNSTEKGDLSSESTVSRIRTEHFPLTLESARPSHTSQYLCASSDLEPDTQYFGPGTRLTVL.

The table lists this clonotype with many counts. The CDR3 bases are TGTGCCAGCAGTGAGATAACCTCTGGAAACACCATATATTTT. Its translation: CASSEITSGNTIYF. The chain recombines TRBV28 with TRBJ1-3; unclear D gene. Germline loops: CDR1 MDHEN, CDR2 SYDVKM. This CDR3 has 14 amino acids. Trimming pared 5 bases from V and 0 bases from J, leaving 8 bases between.

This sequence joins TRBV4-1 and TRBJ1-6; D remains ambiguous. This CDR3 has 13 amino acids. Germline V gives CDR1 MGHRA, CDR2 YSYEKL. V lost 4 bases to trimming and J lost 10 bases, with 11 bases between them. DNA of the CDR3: TGCGCCAGCAGCCCAACTGAGGGATCACCCCTCCACTTT. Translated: CASSPTEGSPLHF.

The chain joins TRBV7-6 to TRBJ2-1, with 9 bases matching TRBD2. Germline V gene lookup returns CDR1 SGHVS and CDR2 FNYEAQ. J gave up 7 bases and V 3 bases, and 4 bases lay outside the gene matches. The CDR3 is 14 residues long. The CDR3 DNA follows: TGTGCCAGCAGCTTTAGCGGGGGTTCAAATGAGCAGTTCTTC. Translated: CASSFSGGSNEQFF.